This T cell receptor beta chain was obtained from a study of blood T cell repertoires in COVID-19. About the research overall: The cDNA or gDNA used as material had been derived from T cells, B-cell-depleted T cells, or PBMCs.

Clones were sequenced by immunoSEQ multiplex PCR, and TCRdb holds only the in-frame ones, with some missing. Of 350,000 to 450,000 clones in the sample, approximately 90% were seen once. There are 14 residues in the CDR3. Per the germline V gene, CDR1 is SGHRS and CDR2 is YFSETQ. The V end was cut by 4 bases, the J end by 3 bases, with 12 bases between. Those enrolled, adults aged roughly 18 to 95 years, came from some 25 US areas. The origin of this receptor is a man aged 30-40 years who had recovered from COVID-19. Sequenced input: PBMCs or T cells enriched from blood (not recorded which). The chain is built from TRBV5-1 and TRBJ2-3; possibly TRBD2 for D (6 bases). This CDR3 reads CASSPGDRTDTQYF. The DNA of the CDR3 is TGCGCCAGCAGCCCGGGAGATAGGACAGATACGCAGTATTTT.